The next 20 T cell receptor beta chains were all read from a single sample in a study of blood T cell repertoires in COVID-19. Sequencing was performed with immunoSEQ multiplex PCR; in TCRdb, only in-frame clones are kept and a portion is missing. The sample contains approximately 300,000 clones, about 85% of which appear only once. The sequencing sample was made of PBMCs or T cells enriched from blood (not recorded which). All receptors come from a woman between 25 and 40 years old who had been exposed to COVID-19.

This chain joins TRBV5-1 and TRBJ2-5; D might be TRBD1 (6 bases). V was shortened by 4 bases and J by 4 bases, with 8 bases between the two germline ends. The V gene's germline CDR1 is SGHRS and CDR2 YFSETQ. The CDR3 is made up of 12 amino acids. The CDR3 is CASSRGGETQYF. The CDR3 DNA reads as TGCGCCAGCAGCCGAGGGGGAGAGACCCAGTACTTC.

The chain is built from TRBV12-5 and TRBJ1-5; no clear D gene. V shed 6 bases and J shed 0 bases, with 3 bases lying between them. Germline CDR1 reads LGHNT; CDR2 reads FRNRAP. This CDR3 is built from 12 residues. The CDR3 is CASGGSNQPQHF. In DNA, the CDR3 is TGTGCTAGTGGCGGTAGCAATCAGCCCCAGCATTTT.

This clone has only a few counts. The V call is TRBV19, the J call TRBJ2-7; 15 nucleotides match TRBD2. The CDR3 covers 14 residues. Germline assignment: CDR1 LNHDA and CDR2 SQIVND (reference sequence). V gave up 6 bases and J gave up 6 bases; unmatched junction bases: 3. CDR3 sequence reads: CASSPGLAGGEQYF. The CDR3 DNA sequence: TGTGCCAGTAGCCCGGGACTAGCGGGAGGCGAGCAGTACTTC.

The chain recombines TRBV6-1 with TRBJ2-7, with D perhaps matching TRBD1 (6 bases). With 2 bases removed from V and 7 bases from J, the gap between germline ends came to 18 bases. CDR1 and CDR2 from the germline V gene are MNHNS and SASEGT. The CDR3 is made up of 15 amino acids. The CDR3 DNA follows: TGTGCCAGCAGTGAATCCCAGGGGTGGACGGAAGAGCAGTACTTC. The encoded protein is CASSESQGWTEEQYF.

The rearrangement uses TRBV19 and TRBJ2-5; TRBD2 might be the D (5 bases). The V and J ends lost 7 bases and 1 base respectively, with 13 bases between them. The germline CDR1 and CDR2 sequences are LNHDA and SQIVND (reference sequence). The CDR3 is made up of 14 amino acids. The CDR3 is CASTSASIQETQYF. The CDR3 region has the DNA TGTGCCAGTACCTCGGCTAGCATCCAAGAGACCCAGTACTTC.

This clone was picked up one time. V and J are TRBV27 and TRBJ2-3; 9 bases match TRBD1. This CDR3 is built from 16 residues. The germline V gene has CDR1 MNHEY and CDR2 SMNVEV (reference sequence). Germline trimming cut 3 bases from V and 2 bases from J; bases unmatched to any gene: 6. CDR3 bases: TGTGCCAGCAGTTTTGGGACAGGGCCGAACACAGATACGCAGTATTTT. This sequence encodes CASSFGTGPNTDTQYF.

This rearrangement joins TRBV5-1 to TRBJ1-3; tentatively, D is TRBD1 (6 bases). Germline CDR1 is SGHRS and CDR2 is YFSETQ. V lost 2 bases and J lost 0, with 12 bases in between. The CDR3 loop spans 16 amino acids. CDR3 amino acids: CASSFLGADSGNTIYF. DNA for the CDR3: TGCGCCAGCAGCTTTCTGGGGGCGGACTCTGGAAACACCATATATTTT. The variable domain in full, with the rest retrieved from reference TRBV5-1 and TRBJ1-3, is KAGVTQTPRYLIKTRGQQVTLSCSPISGHRSVSWYQQTPGQGLQFLFEYFSETQRNKGNFPGRFSGRQFSNSRSEMNVSTLELGDSALYLCASSFLGADSGNTIYFGEGSWLTVV.

This chain uses TRBV4-3 with TRBJ2-7, with 10 bases identical to TRBD1. Trimming took 0 bases from V and 7 from J; bases not matched to a gene: 3. The length of the CDR3 is 14 residues. Germline CDR1 LGHNA, CDR2 YSLEER. The CDR3 DNA follows: TGCGCCAGCAGCCAAGACCGGACAGGGGGAGAGCAGTACTTC. It encodes CASSQDRTGGEQYF.

The rearrangement uses TRBV5-1 and TRBJ1-4, with TRBD1 matching over 9 bases. Germline CDR1 and CDR2: SGHRS and YFSETQ. With V trimmed by 4 bases and J by 7 bases, 8 bases remained unmatched. CDR3 length equals 15 residues. In DNA form, the CDR3 reads TGCGCCAGCAGCCTACAACGACAGGGGGGTGAAAAACTGTTTTTT. As protein: CASSLQRQGGEKLFF.

This chain connects TRBV4-3 to TRBJ2-3, with D unresolved. Per germline, CDR1 LGHNA and CDR2 YSLEER. This CDR3 is 18 amino acids long. The V end was cut by 0 bases, the J end by 1 base, with 17 bases between. CDR3 DNA sequence: TGCGCCAGCAGCCAAGATATTACAGATGGTTGGGGCACAGATACGCAGTATTTT. The encoded protein is CASSQDITDGWGTDTQYF.

The gene calls are TRBV30 and TRBJ1-5; weak D call: TRBD1 (5 bases). The CDR3 runs 13 residues. V dropped 0 bases and J dropped 7 bases, with 10 bases sitting between them. In germline, CDR1 is GTSNPN, CDR2 SVGIG (reference sequence). CDR3 coding DNA: TGTGCCTGGAGTGTACGACAGAGGCAGCCCCAGCATTTT. Translating gives CAWSVRQRQPQHF.

This chain uses TRBV19 with TRBJ2-1, with 8 bases fitting TRBD2. This CDR3 comprises 15 residues. The V and J ends lost 5 bases and 7 bases, in that order; junction bases with no gene match: 10. Germline V CDR1 and CDR2: LNHDA, SQIVND (reference sequence). The CDR3 nucleotides are TGTGCCAGTAGTTCCTTCGCGGGGGGCTTGAATGAGCAGTTCTTC. It codes for CASSSFAGGLNEQFF. The full variable domain, rest sourced from reference TRBV19 and TRBJ2-1, is DGGITQSPKYLFRKEGQNVTLSCEQNLNHDAMYWYRQDPGQGLRLIYYSQIVNDFQKGDIAEGYSVSREKKESFPLTVTSAQKNPTAFYLCASSSFAGGLNEQFFGPGTRLTVL.

This clone is a singleton in its sample. The V gene is TRBV3-1 (or the pseudogene TRBV3-2), the J gene TRBJ1-4; 7 bases line up with TRBD1. The germline gives CDR1 LGHDT, CDR2 YNNKEL (reference sequence). The length of the CDR3 is 14 residues. Trimming removed 4 bases from V and 4 bases from J; junction bases left unmatched: 3. CDR3 DNA: TGTGCCAGCAGCCTCGGGACAGTTAATGAAAAACTGTTTTTT. Translation: CASSLGTVNEKLFF.

V usage is TRBV7-3 and J usage is TRBJ2-2, with D unclear. The CDR3 is 13 residues long. Per the germline V gene, CDR1 is SGHTA and CDR2 is FQGTGA. V was cut by 5 bases and J by 6 bases, with 10 bases left in between. The DNA for the CDR3 is TGTGCCAGCAGCCCACGAAACTCCGGGGAGCTGTTTTTT. It codes for CASSPRNSGELFF.

The V and J genes are TRBV5-4 and TRBJ1-4; TRBD1 matches at 7 bases. V shed 3 bases, J shed 4 bases, and the junction held 6 bases outside the gene matches. The V gene's germline CDR1 is SGHNT and CDR2 YYREEE (reference sequence). The CDR3 is 15 amino acids. The DNA of the CDR3 is TGTGCCAGCAGCTCCCTGACAGGGAGTAATGAAAAACTGTTTTTT. Protein product: CASSSLTGSNEKLFF.

The chain couples TRBV5-1 to TRBJ2-1, with 9 bases that match TRBD1. V lost 4 bases, J lost 7 bases, and 9 bases stayed unmatched. The CDR3 has 15 amino acids. Germline-derived CDR1 and CDR2 are SGHRS and YFSETQ. The CDR3 loop is CASSRTGGAKNEQFF. The DNA of the CDR3 is TGCGCCAGCAGCCGTACAGGGGGCGCGAAGAATGAGCAGTTCTTC.

V and J are TRBV5-4 and TRBJ2-7; 11 bases agree with TRBD1. In germline, CDR1 is SGHNT, CDR2 YYREEE (reference sequence). Trimming removed 6 bases from V and 5 bases from J; junction bases left unmatched: 4. CDR3 length: 13 amino acids. CDR3: CASTRTGGNEQYF. CDR3 nucleotide sequence: TGTGCCAGCACCCGGACAGGGGGCAACGAGCAGTACTTC.

Only one count was recorded for this clone. This chain uses TRBV24-1 with TRBJ1-4; TRBD1 agrees at 10 bases. The CDR3 totals 16 residues. The trim removed 3 bases at V and 6 bases at J, leaving 6 bases unmatched. Looked up from germline, CDR1 is KGHDR and CDR2 is SFDVKD. CDR3 sequence: CATSDGRQGAYEKLFF. CDR3 bases: TGTGCCACCAGTGATGGGCGACAGGGGGCCTATGAAAAACTGTTTTTT.

In this sample, this clone turned up once. The chain is built from TRBV6-5 and TRBJ1-3; no firm D call. CDR3 length: 15 residues. Germline V gene data show CDR1 as MNHEY and CDR2 as SVGAGI. Trimming cost V 2 bases and J 0 bases, with 8 bases left between them. The chain's CDR3 is CASSYASDSGNTIYF. The CDR3 nucleotides are TGTGCCAGCAGTTACGCCAGCGACTCTGGAAACACCATATATTTT.

The gene calls are TRBV19 and TRBJ2-1, with D possibly TRBD2 on 6 matching bases. CDR3 length: 15 residues. Looked up from germline, CDR1 is LNHDA and CDR2 is SQIVND (reference sequence). V lost 6 bases, J lost 0 bases, and 12 bases lay in between. The CDR3 DNA follows: TGTGCCAGTAGCCCGACTAGAAGCTCCTACAATGAGCAGTTCTTC. It specifies CASSPTRSSYNEQFF.